This T cell receptor beta chain originates from a study of T cell repertoires in cytomegalovirus infection. Study details: CMV infection together with matching HLA type was indicated by public TCR beta signatures. The study, taken as a whole, reports: What dominated the ex vivo response were HLA-C-restricted CMV-specific TCR beta clonotypes.

As to this clonotype: What it recognizes is unknown.

The length of the CDR3 is 15 residues. V shed 8 bases, J shed 7 bases, and the junction held 10 bases outside the gene matches. TCRdb re-derived calls from the reads in MiXCR, one entry per CDR3 protein. The sample gives hundreds of thousands of distinct CDR3 sequences, 24% of which show up once; approximately 8.2% is in the top ten. The sample was CD8+ T cells from PBMCs. The clonotype originates from a human donor in good health (CMV status not recorded). Some clones in this sample may be carry-over from other donors' samples. This chain uses TRBV12-3 or TRBV12-4 with TRBJ2-2, with 10 bases fitting TRBD2. The CDR3 DNA reads as TGTGCCAGCTCCCCAAGCGGGGGGGCTTTCGGGGAGCTGTTTTTT. Its protein is CASSPSGGAFGELFF.